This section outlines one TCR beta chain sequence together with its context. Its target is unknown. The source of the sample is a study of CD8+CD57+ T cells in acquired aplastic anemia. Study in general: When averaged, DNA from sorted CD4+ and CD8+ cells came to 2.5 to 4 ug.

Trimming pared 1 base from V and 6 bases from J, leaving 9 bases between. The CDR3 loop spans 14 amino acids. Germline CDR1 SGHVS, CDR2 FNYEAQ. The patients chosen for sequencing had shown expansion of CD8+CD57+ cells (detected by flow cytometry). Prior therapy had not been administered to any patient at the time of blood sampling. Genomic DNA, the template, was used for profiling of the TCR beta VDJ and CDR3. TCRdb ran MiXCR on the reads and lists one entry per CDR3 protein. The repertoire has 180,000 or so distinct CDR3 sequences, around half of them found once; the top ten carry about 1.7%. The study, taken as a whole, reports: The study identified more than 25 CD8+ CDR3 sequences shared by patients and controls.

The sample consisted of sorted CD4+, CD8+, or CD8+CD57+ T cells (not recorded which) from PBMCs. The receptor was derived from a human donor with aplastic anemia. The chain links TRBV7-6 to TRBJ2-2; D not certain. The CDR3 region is CASSLDRPAGELFF. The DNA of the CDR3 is TGTGCCAGCAGCTTAGATCGCCCAGCCGGGGAGCTGTTTTTT.